One and the same sample provided the 20 T cell receptor beta chains below, sequenced in a study of blood T cell repertoires in COVID-19 (dated by TCRdb to 2020 to 2021). Receptor libraries were prepared by the immunoSEQ multiplex PCR assay. Here the immuneACCESS table is served through TCRdb, limited to in-frame sequences with V and J called. Missing clones are a known gap in these copies; in checked studies unresolved V genes cover under half, and the rest lacks a known reason. Within this sample are some 50,000 clones, with approximately 83% of them counted one time only. The ten largest clones capture around three fifths of the sample. Sequenced material: peripheral blood. These receptors were collected from a man between 65 and 85 years old with acute or convalescent COVID-19.

The rearrangement links TRBV19 to TRBJ2-3; no firm D call. V gave up 4 bases and J gave up 3 bases, with 23 bases separating them. This CDR3 region has 18 residues. Germline V gene sequence: CDR1 LNHDA, CDR2 SQIVND (reference sequence). The CDR3, as DNA: TGTGCCAGTAGTAACCAATACGTAGCCGCCACCCGGACAGATACGCAGTATTTT. Amino acid sequence: CASSNQYVAATRTDTQYF. Based on the CDR3 plus reference TRBV19 and TRBJ2-3, the full variable domain is DGGITQSPKYLFRKEGQNVTLSCEQNLNHDAMYWYRQDPGQGLRLIYYSQIVNDFQKGDIAEGYSVSREKKESFPLTVTSAQKNPTAFYLCASSNQYVAATRTDTQYFGPGTRLTVL.

The chain uses TRBV30 and TRBJ1-6; weak D call: TRBD1 (5 bases). The CDR3 loop spans 16 amino acids. Germline-derived CDR1 and CDR2 are GTSNPN and SVGIG (reference sequence). Between the trimmed V and J ends, which lost 1 base and 0 bases, there was a span of 10 bases. This CDR3 is CAWSGGVSSYNSPLHF. In DNA, the CDR3 is TGTGCCTGGAGTGGGGGGGTAAGCTCCTATAATTCACCCCTCCACTTT.

The chain combines TRBV19 with TRBJ1-2, with 9 bases identical to TRBD1. The CDR3 is 14 residues long. Germline assignment: CDR1 LNHDA and CDR2 SQIVND (reference sequence). V gave up 5 bases and J gave up 4 bases; unmatched junction bases: 5. The CDR3 spells CASSPTGGSYGYTF. In DNA, the CDR3 is TGTGCCAGTAGTCCGACAGGGGGAAGCTATGGCTACACCTTC. The full variable domain, rest sourced from reference TRBV19 and TRBJ1-2, is DGGITQSPKYLFRKEGQNVTLSCEQNLNHDAMYWYRQDPGQGLRLIYYSQIVNDFQKGDIAEGYSVSREKKESFPLTVTSAQKNPTAFYLCASSPTGGSYGYTFGSGTRLTVV.

The sample holds one count of this clone. The genes are TRBV19 and TRBJ2-3; D gene ambiguous. V was clipped by 5 bases and J by 6 bases, with 9 bases between them. The CDR3 contains 12 residues. The germline CDR1 and CDR2 sequences are LNHDA and SQIVND (reference sequence). CDR3 protein: CASSLVADTQYF. The CDR3 region has the DNA TGTGCCAGTAGTCTTGTGGCCGATACGCAGTATTTT.

The chain combines TRBV30 with TRBJ1-5; tentatively, D is TRBD1 (5 bases). Germline V gene lookup returns CDR1 GTSNPN and CDR2 SVGIG (reference sequence). The CDR3 is 16 amino acids. The V end lost 2 bases, the J end lost 3 bases, and 17 bases lay between the germline ends. The CDR3 is CAWSPVSGVFNQPQHF. Here the CDR3 DNA reads TGTGCCTGGAGTCCGGTGTCGGGGGTTTTCAATCAGCCCCAGCATTTT.

The rearrangement uses TRBV11-2 and TRBJ1-6, with unresolved D. CDR1 SGHAT and CDR2 FQNNGV come from the germline V gene. CDR3 length: 15 amino acids. Trimming took 2 bases from V and 10 from J, leaving 15 bases between them. This chain's CDR3 is CASSLYATQNSPLHF. CDR3 nucleotide sequence: TGTGCCAGCAGCTTATACGCCACCCAGAACTCACCCCTCCACTTT.

This clone was detected a few times. The J gene is TRBJ2-3, the V gene TRBV3-1 (or the pseudogene TRBV3-2), with TRBD2 identical over 10 bases. This CDR3 is built from 16 residues. The germline CDR1 and CDR2 sequences are LGHDT and YNNKEL (reference sequence). The ends lost 1 base at V and 3 bases at J; junction bases unmatched: 4. This CDR3 is CASSQGLAGGTDTQYF. The CDR3 DNA reads TGTGCCAGCAGCCAAGGGTTAGCGGGGGGTACAGATACGCAGTATTTT.

This chain links TRBV15 with TRBJ1-2; no reliable D call. This CDR3 region has 14 residues. Germline V CDR1 and CDR2: LNHNV, YYDKDF (reference sequence). V was cut by 3 bases and J by 1 base, with 9 bases left in between. This chain's CDR3 is CATSRVGGNYGYTF. CDR3 in DNA: TGTGCCACCAGCAGGGTAGGCGGTAACTATGGCTACACCTTC. Full variable domain (rest looked up from reference TRBV15 and TRBJ1-2): DAMVIQNPRYQVTQFGKPVTLSCSQTLNHNVMYWYQQKSSQAPKLLFHYYDKDFNNEADTPDNFQSRRPNTSFCFLDIRSPGLGDTAMYLCATSRVGGNYGYTFGSGTRLTVV.

The chain combines TRBV24-1 with TRBJ2-2; no clear D gene. The germline V gene encodes CDR1 KGHDR and CDR2 SFDVKD. The CDR3 spans 12 residues. Trimming cost V 5 bases and J 6 bases, with 6 bases left between them. The CDR3 reads CATSVQPGELFF. CDR3 DNA sequence: TGTGCCACCAGTGTACAACCCGGGGAGCTGTTTTTT.

The chain carries TRBV30 and TRBJ1-2; D not certain. V shed 2 bases and J shed 0 bases, with 10 bases lying between them. The CDR3 runs to 14 residues. Per the germline V gene, CDR1 is GTSNPN and CDR2 is SVGIG (reference sequence). This CDR3 reads CAWSPSQTNYGYTF. CDR3 in DNA: TGTGCCTGGAGTCCCAGTCAGACTAACTATGGCTACACCTTC.

This clone was picked up one time. The chain recombines TRBV30 with TRBJ2-2; D remains ambiguous. Trimming stripped 2 bases from V and 2 bases from J, with 15 bases between. This CDR3 contains 16 residues. The germline V gene encodes CDR1 GTSNPN and CDR2 SVGIG (reference sequence). The CDR3 nucleotides are TGTGCCTGGAGTAGATTCAAGCAGGATAACACCGGGGAGCTGTTTTTT. Amino acid sequence: CAWSRFKQDNTGELFF.

J is TRBJ1-4 and V is TRBV28; D is ambiguous. CDR3 length: 13 residues. The ends were cut back, 6 bases at V and 8 bases at J, with 13 bases in the middle. From germline, CDR1 is MDHEN and CDR2 SYDVKM. CDR3 in amino acids: CASRTPAGEKLFF. As DNA, the CDR3 is TGTGCCAGCAGAACACCCGCGGGGGAAAAACTGTTTTTT.

The chain employs TRBV27 and TRBJ1-2; 7 positions match TRBD1. V was clipped by 4 bases and J by 3 bases; unmatched bases: 11. The CDR3 is 16 amino acids. The germline gives CDR1 MNHEY, CDR2 SMNVEV (reference sequence). The DNA of the CDR3 is TGTGCCAGCAGTTCCCGGGACAGTGAGGTCTACTATGGCTACACCTTC. Residues: CASSSRDSEVYYGYTF.

The chain carries TRBV28 and TRBJ2-7; 10 positions agree with TRBD2. Losses at the gene ends were 5 bases for V and 2 bases for J; bases not matched to a gene: 6. Germline loops: CDR1 MDHEN, CDR2 SYDVKM. The CDR3 contains 15 residues. This CDR3 reads CASSVLAGSPYEQYF. In DNA, the CDR3 is TGTGCCAGCAGTGTACTAGCGGGGTCCCCCTACGAGCAGTACTTC.

The chain couples TRBV30 to TRBJ1-1; the D gene is possibly TRBD1 (6 bases). CDR3 length: 14 amino acids. Germline V gene sequence: CDR1 GTSNPN, CDR2 SVGIG (reference sequence). V shed 2 bases and J shed 4 bases, with 14 bases lying between them. The CDR3 DNA is TGTGCCTGGAGTCAACAGGGAAGGGTCACTGAAGCTTTCTTT. It translates to CAWSQQGRVTEAFF.

The table lists this clone with a count of one. This rearrangement joins TRBV20-1 to TRBJ1-2; D not resolved. Per germline, CDR1 DFQATT and CDR2 SNEGSKA (reference sequence). The CDR3 extends over 11 amino acids. The V and J ends lost 4 bases and 4 bases respectively, with 7 bases between them. This CDR3 is CSAKFGYGYTF. The CDR3 DNA reads as TGCAGTGCTAAGTTCGGCTATGGCTACACCTTC.

The chain links TRBV11-3 to TRBJ1-1; no firm D call. The V gene lost 5 bases and the J gene lost 0 bases, with 7 bases spanning the gap. The CDR3 runs to 13 residues. CDR1 and CDR2 from the germline V gene are SGHNT and YENEEA. The CDR3 DNA follows: TGTGCCAGCAGCCCCAATTTGAACACTGAAGCTTTCTTT. Encoded protein: CASSPNLNTEAFF.

The rearrangement links TRBV7-2 to TRBJ1-2; the D gene is possibly TRBD1 (6 bases). The V gene's germline CDR1 is SGHTA and CDR2 FQGNSA. Trimming took 5 bases from V and 5 from J, leaving 18 bases between them. The CDR3 is 15 amino acids. Here the CDR3 DNA reads TGTGCCAGCAGCCTAGGGGGGCGGGTGTCTTATGGCTACACCTTC. It codes for CASSLGGRVSYGYTF.

The gene calls are TRBV7-2 and TRBJ1-5, with no clear D. CDR1 and CDR2 (germline): SGHTA, FQGNSA. V gave up 1 base and J gave up 0 bases, with 4 bases separating them. The CDR3 covers 14 residues. Written as DNA, the CDR3 is TGTGCCAGCAGCTTAGATAGTAGCAATCAGCCCCAGCATTTT. Its protein is CASSLDSSNQPQHF.

V and J are TRBV29-1 and TRBJ1-2; TRBD1 is a possible D gene (6 bases). The CDR3 runs to 14 residues. Germline V gives CDR1 SQVTM, CDR2 ANQGSEA. V lost 7 bases, J lost 4 bases, and 19 bases lay in between. CDR3 residues: CSAATSGGSYGYTF. CDR3 sequence (DNA): TGCAGCGCCGCAACGTCGGGGGGCTCCTATGGCTACACCTTC.